Listed here are 10 T cell receptor beta chains from one sample, sequenced in a study of cytomegalovirus exposure and HLA in healthy donors. Researchers ran the PCR with 60 Vbeta and 13 Jbeta primers. Some clones are missing from TCRdb's copy, which holds only in-frame ones; the method was immunoSEQ multiplex PCR. The data contain around 140,000 clones, 85% to 90% of them singletons. The sequenced material came from PBMCs. Receptor source: a woman in her twenties or thirties in good health and CMV-seronegative.

This sequence joins TRBV11-2 and TRBJ2-7; TRBD2 matches 10 bases. From germline, CDR1 is SGHAT and CDR2 FQNNGV. J was trimmed by 1 base and V by 4 bases; bases with no gene match: 10. The CDR3 has 17 amino acids. This chain's CDR3 is CASSYSPGTSESYEQYF. Here the CDR3 DNA reads TGTGCCAGCAGCTACTCTCCCGGGACTAGCGAGTCCTACGAGCAGTACTTC.

The chain joins TRBV7-9 to TRBJ2-2; perhaps TRBD2 as D (5 bases). V was trimmed by 4 bases and J by 1 base, leaving 7 bases between them. This CDR3 region has 14 residues. Germline values: CDR1 SEHNR, CDR2 FQNEAQ (reference sequence). The DNA for the CDR3 is TGTGCCAGCAGCTCTGGACTGAACACCGGGGAGCTGTTTTTT. Translation gives CASSSGLNTGELFF. Filled out from reference TRBV7-9 and TRBJ2-2, the complete variable domain reads DTGVSQNPRHKITKRGQNVTFRCDPISEHNRLYWYRQTLGQGPEFLTYFQNEAQLEKSRLLSDRFSAERPKGSFSTLEIQRTEQGDSAMYLCASSSGLNTGELFFGEGSRLTVL.

The CDR3 bases are TGTGCCAGCAGCCTAGGAGGGCTAGGACAGCCCCAGCATTTT. Protein: CASSLGGLGQPQHF. The chain carries TRBV28 and TRBJ1-5; no clear D gene. The CDR3 is 14 amino acids. Trimming took 6 bases from V and 7 from J, leaving 16 bases between them. CDR1 is MDHEN and CDR2 is SYDVKM in the germline V gene.

The chain links TRBV6-5 to TRBJ1-2; the match to TRBD1 covers 11 bases. The length of the CDR3 is 15 residues. CDR1 MNHEY and CDR2 SVGAGI come from the germline V gene. With V trimmed by 1 base and J by 3 bases, 1 base remained unmatched. CDR3 nucleotides: TGTGCCAGCAGTTACTGGACAGGGGGCCACTATGGCTACACCTTC. Amino acids: CASSYWTGGHYGYTF.

The V call is TRBV7-9, the J call TRBJ1-2; the D is unclear. The V gene lost 1 base and the J gene lost 2 bases, with 5 bases spanning the gap. The CDR3 consists of 13 residues. CDR1 is SEHNR and CDR2 is FQNEAQ in the germline V gene (reference sequence). The CDR3, as DNA: TGTGCCAGCAGCTTAGAACGGAACTATGGCTACACCTTC. It specifies CASSLERNYGYTF.

The chain joins TRBV30 to TRBJ2-4, with TRBD1 identical over 10 bases. J gave up 9 bases and V 3 bases, and 8 bases lay outside the gene matches. In germline, CDR1 is GTSNPN, CDR2 SVGIG (reference sequence). This CDR3 is 14 amino acids long. The DNA for the CDR3 is TGTGCCTGGAGCAAACCGGGACAGGGGATCATTCAGTACTTC. Amino acid sequence: CAWSKPGQGIIQYF.

The chain uses TRBV6-5 and TRBJ2-7, with TRBD2 matching over 7 bases. The V gene's germline CDR1 is MNHEY and CDR2 SVGAGI. V trimming: 0 bases; J trimming: 2 bases; junction bases outside the gene matches: 1. The CDR3 is 14 residues long. CDR3 loop: CASSYSRGAYEQYF. As DNA, the CDR3 is TGTGCCAGCAGTTACTCCCGGGGGGCCTACGAGCAGTACTTC.

The chain is built from TRBV5-1 and TRBJ1-2; 7 bases fit TRBD1. The CDR3 runs to 14 residues. Trimming took 0 bases from V and 1 from J; bases not matched to a gene: 0. Per germline, CDR1 SGHRS and CDR2 YFSETQ. CDR3 protein: CASSLGDSNYGYTF. CDR3 in DNA: TGCGCCAGCAGCTTGGGGGACAGTAACTATGGCTACACCTTC. Variable domain in full (rest from reference TRBV5-1 and TRBJ1-2): KAGVTQTPRYLIKTRGQQVTLSCSPISGHRSVSWYQQTPGQGLQFLFEYFSETQRNKGNFPGRFSGRQFSNSRSEMNVSTLELGDSALYLCASSLGDSNYGYTFGSGTRLTVV.

This clone was observed a few times. The chain has TRBV4-2 and TRBJ2-6, with D perhaps matching TRBD2 (7 bases). Germline CDR1 and CDR2: LGHNA and YNFKEQ. Trimming pared 0 bases from V and 4 bases from J, leaving 19 bases between. The CDR3 consists of 19 residues. For the CDR3, the DNA is TGTGCCAGCAGCCAAGATCTTTTGGGGGGGGCGTCGGGGGCCAACGTCCTGACTTTC. Its translation: CASSQDLLGGASGANVLTF.

This clone has only one observation. The rearrangement joins TRBV27 to TRBJ2-3; TRBD2 aligns across 7 bases. After removal of 5 bases from V and 4 bases from J, the junction contained 9 bases not matched to a gene. The CDR3 covers 15 residues. The V gene's germline CDR1 is MNHEY and CDR2 SMNVEV (reference sequence). In nucleotides, the CDR3 is TGTGCCAGCAGTCTAGCGGCAGGAGCGGCAGATACGCAGTATTTT. It encodes CASSLAAGAADTQYF.